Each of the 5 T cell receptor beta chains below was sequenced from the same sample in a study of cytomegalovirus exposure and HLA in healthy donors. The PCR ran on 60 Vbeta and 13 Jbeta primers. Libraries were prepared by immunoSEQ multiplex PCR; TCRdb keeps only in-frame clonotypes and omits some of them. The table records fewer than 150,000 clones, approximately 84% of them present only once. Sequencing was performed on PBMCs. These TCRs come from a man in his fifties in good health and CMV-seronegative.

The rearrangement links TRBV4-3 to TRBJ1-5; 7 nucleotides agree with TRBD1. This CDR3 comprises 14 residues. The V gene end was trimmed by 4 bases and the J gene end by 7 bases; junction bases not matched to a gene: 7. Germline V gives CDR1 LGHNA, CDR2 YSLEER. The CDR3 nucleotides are TGCGCCAGCAGCCTGACAGGGATAGGGCAGCCCCAGCATTTT. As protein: CASSLTGIGQPQHF.

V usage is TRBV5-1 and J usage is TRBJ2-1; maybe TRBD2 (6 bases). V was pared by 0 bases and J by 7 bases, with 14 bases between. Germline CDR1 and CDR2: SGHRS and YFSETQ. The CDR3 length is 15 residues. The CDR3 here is CASSLDGTSPNEQFF. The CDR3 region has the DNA TGCGCCAGCAGCTTGGATGGGACTTCCCCTAATGAGCAGTTCTTC.

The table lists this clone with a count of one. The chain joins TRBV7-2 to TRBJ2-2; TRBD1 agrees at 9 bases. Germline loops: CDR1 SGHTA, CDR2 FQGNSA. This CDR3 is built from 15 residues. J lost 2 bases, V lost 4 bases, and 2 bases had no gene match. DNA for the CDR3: TGTGCCAGCAGCTGGGGACAGGGAAACACCGGGGAGCTGTTTTTT. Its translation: CASSWGQGNTGELFF.

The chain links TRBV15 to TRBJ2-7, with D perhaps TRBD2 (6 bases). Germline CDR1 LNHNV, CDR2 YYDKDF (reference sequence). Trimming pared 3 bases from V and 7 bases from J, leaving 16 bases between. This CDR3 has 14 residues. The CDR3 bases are TGTGCCACCAGCAGCCTGAGGAGGGGCCCTGAGCAGTACTTC. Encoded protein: CATSSLRRGPEQYF.

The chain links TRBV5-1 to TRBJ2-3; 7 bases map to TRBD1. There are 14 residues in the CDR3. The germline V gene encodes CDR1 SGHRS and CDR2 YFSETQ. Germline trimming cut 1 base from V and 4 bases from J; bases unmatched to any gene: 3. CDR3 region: CASSLTGVSDTQYF. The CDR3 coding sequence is TGCGCCAGCAGCTTGACAGGGGTCTCAGATACGCAGTATTTT.